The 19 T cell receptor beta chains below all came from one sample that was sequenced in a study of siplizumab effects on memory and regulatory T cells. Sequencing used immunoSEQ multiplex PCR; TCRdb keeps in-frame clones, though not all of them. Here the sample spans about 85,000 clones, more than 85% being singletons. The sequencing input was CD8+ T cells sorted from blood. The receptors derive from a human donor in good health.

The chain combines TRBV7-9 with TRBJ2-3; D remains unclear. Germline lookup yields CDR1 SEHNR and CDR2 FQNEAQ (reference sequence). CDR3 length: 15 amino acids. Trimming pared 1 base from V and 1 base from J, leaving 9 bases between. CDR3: CASSLGDQRTDTQYF. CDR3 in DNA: TGTGCCAGCAGCTTAGGTGACCAGCGCACAGATACGCAGTATTTT.

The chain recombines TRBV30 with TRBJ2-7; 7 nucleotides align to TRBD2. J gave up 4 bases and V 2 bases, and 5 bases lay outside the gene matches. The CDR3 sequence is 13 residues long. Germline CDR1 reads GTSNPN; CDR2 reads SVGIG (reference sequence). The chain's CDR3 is CAWSWGGSYEQYF. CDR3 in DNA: TGTGCCTGGAGTTGGGGCGGGAGTTACGAGCAGTACTTC. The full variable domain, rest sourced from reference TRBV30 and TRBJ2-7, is SQTIHQWPATLVQPVGSPLSLECTVEGTSNPNLYWYRQAAGRGLQLLFYSVGIGQISSEVPQNLSASRPQDRQFILSSKKLLLSDSGFYLCAWSWGGSYEQYFGPGTRLTVT.

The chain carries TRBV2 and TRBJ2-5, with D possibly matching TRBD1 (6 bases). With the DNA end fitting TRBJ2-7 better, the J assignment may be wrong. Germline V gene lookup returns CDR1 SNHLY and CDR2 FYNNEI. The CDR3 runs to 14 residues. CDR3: CASSEGTENYEQYF. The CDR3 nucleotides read TGTGCCAGCAGTGAAGGGACAGAAAACTACGAGCAGTACTTC.

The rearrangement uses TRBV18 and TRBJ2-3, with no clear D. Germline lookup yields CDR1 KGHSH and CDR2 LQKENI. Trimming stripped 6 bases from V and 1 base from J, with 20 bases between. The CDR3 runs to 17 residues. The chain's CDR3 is CASSPTKSPRRTDTQYF. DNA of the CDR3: TGTGCCAGCTCTCCAACGAAAAGCCCGAGGCGCACAGATACGCAGTATTTT.

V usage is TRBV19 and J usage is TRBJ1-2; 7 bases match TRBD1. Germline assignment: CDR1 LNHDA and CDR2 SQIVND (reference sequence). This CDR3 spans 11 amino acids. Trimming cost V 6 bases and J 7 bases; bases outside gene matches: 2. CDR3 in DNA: TGTGCCAGTAGCTCAGGGGGTGGCTACACCTTC. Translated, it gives CASSSGGGYTF.

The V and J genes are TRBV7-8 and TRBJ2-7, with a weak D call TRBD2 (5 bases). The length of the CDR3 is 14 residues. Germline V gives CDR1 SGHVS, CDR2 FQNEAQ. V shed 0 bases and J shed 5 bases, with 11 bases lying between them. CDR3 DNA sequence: TGTGCCAGCAGCTTAGCGGAGGAACAGCACGAGCAGTACTTC. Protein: CASSLAEEQHEQYF.

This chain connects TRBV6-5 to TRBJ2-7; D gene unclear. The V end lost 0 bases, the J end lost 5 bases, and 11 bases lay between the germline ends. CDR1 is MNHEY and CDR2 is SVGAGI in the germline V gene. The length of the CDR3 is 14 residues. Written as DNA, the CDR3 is TGTGCCAGCAGTTACTCCGTATCTTCCCACGAGCAGTACTTC. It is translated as CASSYSVSSHEQYF.

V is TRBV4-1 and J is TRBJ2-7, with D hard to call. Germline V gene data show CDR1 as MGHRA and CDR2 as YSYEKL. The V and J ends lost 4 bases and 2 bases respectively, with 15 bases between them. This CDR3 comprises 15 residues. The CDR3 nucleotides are TGCGCCAGCAGCCCCCACACGACAAAGACCTACGAGCAGTACTTC. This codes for CASSPHTTKTYEQYF.

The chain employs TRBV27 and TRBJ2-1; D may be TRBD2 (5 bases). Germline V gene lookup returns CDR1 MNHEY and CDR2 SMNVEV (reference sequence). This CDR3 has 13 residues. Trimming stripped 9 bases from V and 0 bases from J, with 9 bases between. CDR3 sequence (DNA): TGTGCCAGAGAAGCGGACTCCTACAATGAGCAGTTCTTC. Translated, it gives CAREADSYNEQFF.

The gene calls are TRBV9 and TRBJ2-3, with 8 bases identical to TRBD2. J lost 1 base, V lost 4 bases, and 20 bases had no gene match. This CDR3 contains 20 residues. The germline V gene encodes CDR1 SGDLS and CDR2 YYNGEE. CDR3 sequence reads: CASSHPIPLTPREGTDTQYF. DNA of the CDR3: TGTGCCAGCAGCCACCCCATCCCTTTGACCCCGCGGGAGGGCACAGATACGCAGTATTTT.

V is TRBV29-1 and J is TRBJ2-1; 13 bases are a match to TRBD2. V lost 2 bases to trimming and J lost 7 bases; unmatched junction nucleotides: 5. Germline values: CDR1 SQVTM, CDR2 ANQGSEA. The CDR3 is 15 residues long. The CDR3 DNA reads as TGCAGCGTTGAACAGGGACTAGCGGGACGGAATGAGCAGTTCTTC. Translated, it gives CSVEQGLAGRNEQFF.

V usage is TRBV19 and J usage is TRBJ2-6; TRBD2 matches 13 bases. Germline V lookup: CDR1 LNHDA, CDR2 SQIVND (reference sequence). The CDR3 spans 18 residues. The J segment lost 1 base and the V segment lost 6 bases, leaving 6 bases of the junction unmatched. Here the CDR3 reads CASSMGLAGLSGANVLTF. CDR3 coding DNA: TGTGCCAGTAGCATGGGACTAGCGGGACTATCTGGGGCCAACGTCCTGACTTTC.

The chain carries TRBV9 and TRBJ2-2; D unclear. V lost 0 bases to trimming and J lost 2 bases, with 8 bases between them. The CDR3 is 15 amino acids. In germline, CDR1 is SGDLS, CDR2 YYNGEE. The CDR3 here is CASSVEETNTGELFF. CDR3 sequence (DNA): TGTGCCAGCAGCGTAGAAGAAACTAACACCGGGGAGCTGTTTTTT.

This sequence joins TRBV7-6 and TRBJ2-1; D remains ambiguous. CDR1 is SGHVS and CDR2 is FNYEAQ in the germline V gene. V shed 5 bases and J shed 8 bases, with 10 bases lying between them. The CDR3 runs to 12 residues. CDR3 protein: CASSRMGDEQFF. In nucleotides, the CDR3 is TGTGCCAGCAGCCGGATGGGTGATGAGCAGTTCTTC.

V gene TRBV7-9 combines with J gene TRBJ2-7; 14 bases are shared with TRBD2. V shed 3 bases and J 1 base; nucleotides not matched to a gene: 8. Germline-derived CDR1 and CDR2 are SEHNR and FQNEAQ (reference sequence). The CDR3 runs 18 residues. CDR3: CASSFPTGLAGESYEQYF. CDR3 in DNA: TGTGCCAGCAGCTTCCCTACGGGACTAGCGGGGGAGTCCTACGAGCAGTACTTC.

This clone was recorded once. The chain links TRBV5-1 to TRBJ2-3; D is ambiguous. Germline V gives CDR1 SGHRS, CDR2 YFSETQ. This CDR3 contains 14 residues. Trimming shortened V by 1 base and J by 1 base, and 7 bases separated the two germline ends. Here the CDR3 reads CASSLSPGTDTQYF. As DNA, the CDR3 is TGCGCCAGCAGCTTGAGTCCGGGCACAGATACGCAGTATTTT.

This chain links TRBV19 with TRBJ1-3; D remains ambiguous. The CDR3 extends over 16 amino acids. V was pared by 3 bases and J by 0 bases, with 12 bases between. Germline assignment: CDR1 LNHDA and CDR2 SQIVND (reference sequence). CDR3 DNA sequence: TGTGCCAGTAGTATTGACGGGATTTTCTCTGGAAACACCATATATTTT. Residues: CASSIDGIFSGNTIYF.

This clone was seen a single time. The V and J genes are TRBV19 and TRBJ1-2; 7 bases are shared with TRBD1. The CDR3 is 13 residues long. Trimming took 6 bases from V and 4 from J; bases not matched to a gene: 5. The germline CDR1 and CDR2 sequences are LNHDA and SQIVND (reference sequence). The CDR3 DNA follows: TGTGCCAGTAGCATGACAGGGACCTATGGCTACACCTTC. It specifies CASSMTGTYGYTF.

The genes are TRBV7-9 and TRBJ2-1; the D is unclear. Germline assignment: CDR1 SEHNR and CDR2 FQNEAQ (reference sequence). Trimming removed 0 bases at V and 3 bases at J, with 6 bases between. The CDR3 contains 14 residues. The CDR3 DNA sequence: TGTGCCAGCAGCTTAGCGGGGAACTACAATGAGCAGTTCTTC. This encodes CASSLAGNYNEQFF.